This T cell receptor (beta chain) stems from a study of T cell changes during pregnancy in multiple sclerosis. TCRdb's copy holds only in-frame clones and misses some; the assay was immunoSEQ multiplex PCR. The sample includes some 20,000 clones, about 90% of them seen just once. CDR1 and CDR2 from the germline V gene are LGHNA and YNFKEQ. V dropped 1 base and J dropped 8; count of bases not matched to a gene: 10. The CDR3 runs 17 residues. The chain combines TRBV4-2 with TRBJ2-1; the match to TRBD2 covers 11 bases. Sequenced here: CD4+ T cells from peripheral blood mononuclear cells, sampled in the third trimester of pregnancy. This TCR came from a female donor in good health, enrolled as a control in a pregnancy study. The CDR3 bases are TGTGCCAGCAGCCAAGGTTCTAGCGGGGGGCCCGAGGATGAGCAGTTCTTC. Protein sequence: CASSQGSSGGPEDEQFF.